The 23 T cell receptor beta chains reported below all come from one sample, sequenced in a study of metastatic and nonmetastatic thyroid tumors. No treatment of any kind had been given to any patient before thyroid surgery. With MiXCR, TCRdb called clones anew from the PCR reads. This table has roughly 16,000 clones, less than 25% appearing once. Sequenced: tumor tissue. These TCRs come from a male donor with papillary thyroid cancer or a benign thyroid nodule (not recorded which). Some clones in this sample may be carry-over from other donors' samples.

This clone is labeled as medium-sized. The chain recombines TRBV4-2 with TRBJ2-6, with a weak D call TRBD1 (7 bases). Trimming pared 4 bases from V and 0 bases from J, leaving 16 bases between. Germline loops: CDR1 LGHNA, CDR2 YNFKEQ. This CDR3 is 18 amino acids long. The CDR3 here is CASSLGRDSYSGANVLTF. The CDR3 DNA is TGTGCCAGCAGCCTCGGGCGGGACAGCTACTCTGGGGCCAACGTCCTGACTTTC.

The chain employs TRBV11-2 and TRBJ2-1; 8 nucleotides align to TRBD1. The V gene end was trimmed by 5 bases and the J gene end by 7 bases; junction bases not matched to a gene: 10. Per germline, CDR1 SGHAT and CDR2 FQNNGV. The CDR3 is made up of 15 amino acids. The CDR3, as DNA: TGTGCCAGCAGCCCCCAGGGGGCTTTCAGGAATGAGCAGTTCTTC. Encoded protein: CASSPQGAFRNEQFF.

This clone was observed many times. The chain uses TRBV30 and TRBJ2-4; no definite D call. Germline CDR1 GTSNPN, CDR2 SVGIG (reference sequence). V lost 2 bases, J lost 8 bases, and 10 bases lay in between. CDR3 length: 12 residues. DNA for the CDR3: TGTGCCTGGAGTATGCGTCGGGACATTCAGTACTTC. Translated: CAWSMRRDIQYF.

Within the sample, this clone is medium-sized. The genes are TRBV12-3 or TRBV12-4 and TRBJ1-1; D possibly corresponds to TRBD1 (5 bases). Trimming removed 7 bases from V and 6 bases from J, with 15 bases in between. The CDR3 consists of 13 residues. DNA of the CDR3: TGTGCCAGCACCAACCGGGGGTGGGCTGAAGCTTTCTTT. It translates to CASTNRGWAEAFF.

With regard to this clone: Here the CDR3 omits its conserved ending phenylalanine or tryptophan, so a read error is the likely source. The chain uses TRBV5-1 and TRBJ2-3; TRBD2 matches 7 bases. The trim removed 2 bases at V and 6 bases at J, leaving 9 bases unmatched. CDR1 is SGHRS and CDR2 is YFSETQ in the germline V gene. This CDR3 is 15 amino acids long. CDR3 nucleotide sequence: TGCGCCAGCAGCTTTCTAGCGGTGGGGATCGATACGCAGTATCTT. This codes for CASSFLAVGIDTQYL.

The V and J genes are TRBV5-1 and TRBJ2-1; no definite D call. V dropped 2 bases and J dropped 7 bases, with 13 bases sitting between them. The CDR3 is 14 amino acids. Germline V CDR1 and CDR2: SGHRS, YFSETQ. CDR3 DNA sequence: TGCGCCAGCAGCTTTAGGGCAAATGTGAATGAGCAGTTCTTC. It translates to CASSFRANVNEQFF. The whole variable domain, filled in from reference TRBV5-1 and TRBJ2-1, reads KAGVTQTPRYLIKTRGQQVTLSCSPISGHRSVSWYQQTPGQGLQFLFEYFSETQRNKGNFPGRFSGRQFSNSRSEMNVSTLELGDSALYLCASSFRANVNEQFFGPGTRLTVL.

The chain uses TRBV6-1 and TRBJ2-7; D may be TRBD2 (5 bases). This CDR3 spans 15 amino acids. Trimming took 2 bases from V and 6 from J, leaving 17 bases between them. Per the germline V gene, CDR1 is MNHNS and CDR2 is SASEGT. The CDR3 coding sequence is TGTGCCAGCAGTGAACGGGATCCTAGAGGCCCCGAGCAGTACTTC. Residues: CASSERDPRGPEQYF.

This clone was counted at least ten times. This may be a read error, as it is one base from a much larger clone. The sample has other DNA sequences that encode this CDR3 too. The CDR3 reads CASSSQSNQPQHF. The CDR3 DNA sequence: TGCGCCAGTTCTAGCCAGAGCAATCAGCCCCAGCATTTT. The chain couples TRBV19 to TRBJ1-5; D is uncertain. The CDR3 spans 13 residues. The germline V gene encodes CDR1 LNHDA and CDR2 SQIVND (reference sequence).

This clone has at least ten counts. The chain links TRBV9 to TRBJ1-2; TRBD1 is a possible D gene (5 bases). Germline CDR1 reads SGDLS; CDR2 reads YYNGEE. CDR3 length: 12 amino acids. Trimming cost V 3 bases and J 6 bases, with 9 bases left between them. Here the CDR3 reads CASSAQGDGYTF. The CDR3 DNA follows: TGTGCCAGCAGCGCCCAGGGAGATGGCTACACCTTC. Full variable domain (rest looked up from reference TRBV9 and TRBJ1-2): DSGVTQTPKHLITATGQRVTLRCSPRSGDLSVYWYQQSLDQGLQFLIQYYNGEERAKGNILERFSAQQFPDLHSELNLSSLELGDSALYFCASSAQGDGYTFGSGTRLTVV.

This chain links TRBV20-1 with TRBJ2-1; the match to TRBD2 covers 8 bases. With 6 bases clipped from V and 7 bases from J, the junction kept 8 bases outside the gene matches. CDR3 size: 13 residues. Germline V gene sequence: CDR1 DFQATT, CDR2 SNEGSKA (reference sequence). The CDR3, as DNA: TGCAGTGCGGTCCCTAGCGGGTGGAATGAGCAGTTCTTC. Amino acids: CSAVPSGWNEQFF.

The chain joins TRBV14 to TRBJ2-7; D perhaps matches TRBD2 (5 bases). The V end was cut by 3 bases, the J end by 1 base, with 10 bases between. CDR3 length: 14 amino acids. The germline V gene encodes CDR1 SGHDN and CDR2 FVKESK. The CDR3 DNA is TGTGCCAGCAGCCACATAGGCGGGTCCTACGAGCAGTACTTC. Residues: CASSHIGGSYEQYF.

Points on this clone: A read error is possible here, since a much larger clone lies one base away. This rearrangement joins TRBV7-9 to TRBJ2-6, with D unresolved. Germline CDR1 SEHNR, CDR2 FQNEAQ (reference sequence). This CDR3 is built from 14 residues. V dropped 6 bases and J dropped 5 bases, with 11 bases sitting between them. The CDR3 DNA reads as TGTGCCAGCAGACCCGGAGCATGGGCCAACGTCCTGACTTTC. It yields the protein CASRPGAWANVLTF. The variable domain in full, completed from reference TRBV7-9 and TRBJ2-6, reads DTGVSQNPRHKITKRGQNVTFRCDPISEHNRLYWYRQTLGQGPEFLTYFQNEAQLEKSRLLSDRFSAERPKGSFSTLEIQRTEQGDSAMYLCASRPGAWANVLTFGAGSRLTVL.

Ten or more counts support this clone. The chain has TRBV5-1 and TRBJ1-6; 10 bases align to TRBD1. The CDR3 length is 16 residues. The V and J ends lost 4 bases and 8 bases, in that order; junction bases with no gene match: 9. The V gene's germline CDR1 is SGHRS and CDR2 YFSETQ. CDR3 nucleotide sequence: TGCGCCAGCAGCAAACAAGGACAGGGGGGTGATTCACCCCTCCACTTT. Translating it yields CASSKQGQGGDSPLHF. The variable domain in full, with the rest retrieved from reference TRBV5-1 and TRBJ1-6, is KAGVTQTPRYLIKTRGQQVTLSCSPISGHRSVSWYQQTPGQGLQFLFEYFSETQRNKGNFPGRFSGRQFSNSRSEMNVSTLELGDSALYLCASSKQGQGGDSPLHFGNGTRLTVT.

This clone was picked up many times. V gene TRBV5-5 combines with J gene TRBJ2-5; D remains unclear. V was trimmed by 0 bases and J by 2 bases, leaving 8 bases between them. Germline CDR1 is SGHKS and CDR2 is YYEKEE (reference sequence). The CDR3 sequence is 14 residues long. Written as DNA, the CDR3 is TGTGCCAGCAGCTTGGTCTGGGATCAAGAGACCCAGTACTTC. Its protein product is CASSLVWDQETQYF.

Comment on this clone: A junction boundary mismatches the germline segment, possibly from a read error. This chain connects TRBV7-9 to TRBJ2-7, with a tentative D call TRBD2 (7 bases). The CDR3 spans 13 residues. The V gene's germline CDR1 is SEHNR and CDR2 FQNEAQ (reference sequence). The CDR3 region has the DNA TGTGCCAACAGCTTAGGGGGGGTATACGAGCAGTACTTC. It yields the protein CANSLGGVYEQYF.

This clone appeared many times. A single base separates this from a much larger clone, so it may be a read error. This chain connects TRBV6-1 to TRBJ1-3; possible D gene TRBD1, 5 bases. Germline CDR1 reads MNHNS; CDR2 reads SASEGT. V was clipped by 5 bases and J by 1 base, with 15 bases between them. The CDR3 runs 16 residues. The DNA for the CDR3 is TGTGCCAGCAGTTGCTACATAAAGGGGTCTGGAAACACCATATATTTT. Amino acids: CASSCYIKGSGNTIYF.

J is TRBJ1-1 and V is TRBV30; D gene uncertain. Trimming left V 6 bases short and J 1 base short, with 9 bases between. From germline, CDR1 is GTSNPN and CDR2 SVGIG (reference sequence). This CDR3 region has 12 residues. The CDR3 sequence is CACQQSNTEAFF. The CDR3, as DNA: TGTGCCTGTCAACAGTCGAACACTGAAGCTTTCTTT.

J is TRBJ2-1 and V is TRBV6-4; 10 nucleotides line up with TRBD2. The CDR3 is 15 amino acids. Trimming took 6 bases from V and 12 from J; bases not matched to a gene: 14. CDR1 and CDR2 (germline): MRHNA, SNTAGT. The CDR3 loop is CASRTWTSGVVGQFF. In DNA form, the CDR3 reads TGTGCCAGCAGGACCTGGACTAGCGGTGTTGTGGGGCAGTTCTTC.

This clone was seen repeatedly, ten times or more. J is TRBJ2-3 and V is TRBV13; no clear D gene. Germline CDR1 is PRHDT and CDR2 is FYEKMQ (reference sequence). The CDR3 consists of 14 residues. With 1 base removed from V and 3 bases from J, the gap between germline ends came to 8 bases. The CDR3 DNA sequence: TGTGCCAGCAGCTTAGTGTCGGAGACAGATACGCAGTATTTT. Translated, it gives CASSLVSETDTQYF.

This clone was observed many times. The rearrangement joins TRBV5-1 to TRBJ2-1, with D possibly TRBD2 on 6 matching bases. Germline lookup yields CDR1 SGHRS and CDR2 YFSETQ. CDR3 length: 13 residues. The V end was cut by 2 bases, the J end by 10 bases, with 13 bases between. The CDR3 loop is CASSLGGPDEQFF. CDR3 DNA: TGCGCCAGCAGCTTAGGAGGGCCTGACGAGCAGTTCTTC.

A note on this clone: This may stem from a read error, because a much larger clone lies one nucleotide away. The chain combines TRBV4-2 with TRBJ1-1, with no clear D. This CDR3 has 14 amino acids. From germline, CDR1 is LGHNA and CDR2 YNFKEQ. The chain's CDR3 is CASSQETTGTVAFF. The CDR3 nucleotides are TGTGCCAGCAGCCAAGAAACCACGGGCACTGTAGCTTTCTTT.

This clone was counted many times. The chain joins TRBV12-3 or TRBV12-4 to TRBJ1-2, with a tentative D call TRBD1 (5 bases). This CDR3 contains 15 residues. V was cut by 6 bases and J by 4 bases, with 18 bases left in between. The CDR3 nucleotides are TGTGCCAGCAGCGACCTTTGGGGGGAAAGCTATGGCTACACCTTC. This encodes CASSDLWGESYGYTF.

This clone was recorded at least ten times. This chain connects TRBV24-1 to TRBJ1-2; D is uncertain. This CDR3 is 12 amino acids long. Germline V lookup: CDR1 KGHDR, CDR2 SFDVKD. V lost 5 bases and J lost 4, with 7 bases in between. The DNA of the CDR3 is TGTGCCACCAGTGCCGGCAGCTATGGCTACACCTTC. Translation: CATSAGSYGYTF.